The 19 T cell receptor beta chains listed next were all sequenced from one sample in a study of blood T cell repertoires in COVID-19. The protocol was immunoSEQ multiplex PCR, while the TCRdb copy is restricted to in-frame clones and leaves out a portion. The sample lists 130,000 to 150,000 clones; about four fifths were seen once. The sample was PBMCs or T cells enriched from blood (not recorded which). The source of these receptors is a middle-aged man with acute COVID-19.

This sequence joins TRBV5-1 and TRBJ2-7, with 9 bases that match TRBD1. J lost 3 bases, V lost 4 bases, and 8 bases had no gene match. The CDR3 totals 15 residues. Looked up from germline, CDR1 is SGHRS and CDR2 is YFSETQ. Here the CDR3 reads CASSPGDRENYEQYF. For the CDR3, the DNA is TGCGCCAGCAGCCCCGGGGACAGGGAAAACTACGAGCAGTACTTC.

J is TRBJ1-1 and V is TRBV10-2; a weak D match, TRBD1 (6 bases). The germline gives CDR1 WSHSY, CDR2 SAAADI. V dropped 2 bases and J dropped 6 bases, with 7 bases sitting between them. This CDR3 has 12 residues. Here the CDR3 DNA reads TGCGCCAGCAGTGAGGACAGGCCTGAAGCTTTCTTT. Translating it yields CASSEDRPEAFF.

V and J are TRBV4-1 and TRBJ1-1; D unresolved. The V and J ends lost 4 bases and 1 base respectively, with 13 bases between them. CDR1 is MGHRA, CDR2 YSYEKL, per germline. The CDR3 is made up of 15 amino acids. This CDR3 is CASSLSLDRNTEAFF. In DNA form, the CDR3 reads TGCGCCAGCAGCCTTTCCTTAGATCGGAACACTGAAGCTTTCTTT.

This chain uses TRBV11-3 with TRBJ2-1, with a tentative D call TRBD2 (7 bases). The V and J ends lost 0 bases and 8 bases respectively, with 14 bases between them. The germline CDR1 and CDR2 sequences are SGHNT and YENEEA. The CDR3 runs to 15 residues. Here the CDR3 reads CASSLDRGGIDEQFF. Written as DNA, the CDR3 is TGTGCCAGCAGCTTAGATAGGGGGGGGATCGATGAGCAGTTCTTC.

The J gene is TRBJ2-2, the V gene TRBV11-2; D is uncertain. Trimming took 3 bases from V and 7 from J, leaving 12 bases between them. The CDR3 runs 14 residues. Germline CDR1 is SGHAT and CDR2 is FQNNGV. The CDR3 loop reads CASSFSHFGGELFF. The CDR3 DNA is TGTGCCAGCAGCTTTAGTCATTTCGGCGGGGAGCTGTTTTTT.

The chain carries TRBV7-2 and TRBJ2-2, with D uncertain. The CDR3 extends over 15 amino acids. Trimming left V 1 base short and J 0 bases short, with 6 bases between. Germline CDR1 and CDR2: SGHTA and FQGNSA. The DNA for the CDR3 is TGTGCCAGCAGCTTAGGAGTTTCGAACACCGGGGAGCTGTTTTTT. Protein sequence: CASSLGVSNTGELFF.

The CDR3 is CASSPTPRGSQYF. As DNA, the CDR3 is TGTGCCAGCAGCCCGACCCCCCGAGGGTCCCAGTACTTC. The chain uses TRBV5-4 and TRBJ2-5, with D possibly matching TRBD2 (5 bases). Trimming shortened V by 4 bases and J by 9 bases, and 16 bases separated the two germline ends. Germline loops: CDR1 SGHNT, CDR2 YYREEE (reference sequence). The CDR3 runs 13 residues.

This clone was counted a single time. The gene calls are TRBV5-6 and TRBJ2-5, with D unresolved. The germline gives CDR1 SGHDT, CDR2 YYEEEE. The CDR3 is made up of 13 amino acids. Trimming stripped 2 bases from V and 4 bases from J, with 9 bases between. The CDR3 loop is CASSFSRGETQYF. DNA for the CDR3: TGTGCCAGCAGCTTTTCCCGCGGAGAGACCCAGTACTTC.

J is TRBJ1-2 and V is TRBV27, with TRBD1 matching 8 bases. V gave up 5 bases and J gave up 8 bases; unmatched junction bases: 7. The CDR3 extends over 13 amino acids. Looked up from germline, CDR1 is MNHEY and CDR2 is SMNVEV (reference sequence). CDR3 sequence: CASSRTGLSGYTF. The CDR3 region has the DNA TGTGCCAGCAGTAGGACAGGGCTGAGCGGCTACACCTTC.

To note about this clone: The limits of the CDR3 on the DNA are not certain, so only TCRdb's listed CDR3 is given. The chain has TRBV21-1 and TRBJ2-7; the table assigns TRBD2, which was not confirmed against the DNA. TRBV21-1 counts as a pseudogene. The CDR3 is 18 amino acids in total, end residues counted. The CDR3 spells CASSKKPPVGAGSYEQYF.

The V gene is TRBV3-1 (or the pseudogene TRBV3-2), the J gene TRBJ2-5, with unresolved D. Trimming stripped 0 bases from V and 2 bases from J, with 7 bases between. Germline CDR1 LGHDT, CDR2 YNNKEL (reference sequence). The CDR3 spans 14 residues. The CDR3 sequence: CASSQDSSQETQYF. The CDR3 DNA reads as TGTGCCAGCAGCCAAGATTCGAGTCAAGAGACCCAGTACTTC.

The V and J genes are TRBV9 and TRBJ2-1; 8 bases line up with TRBD2. CDR3 length equals 15 residues. V trimming: 2 bases; J trimming: 8 bases; junction bases outside the gene matches: 9. Germline CDR1 is SGDLS and CDR2 is YYNGEE. CDR3 loop: CASSVLAGGTDEQFF. CDR3 DNA: TGTGCCAGCAGCGTGTTGGCGGGAGGTACTGATGAGCAGTTCTTC. The variable domain in full, with the rest retrieved from reference TRBV9 and TRBJ2-1, is DSGVTQTPKHLITATGQRVTLRCSPRSGDLSVYWYQQSLDQGLQFLIQYYNGEERAKGNILERFSAQQFPDLHSELNLSSLELGDSALYFCASSVLAGGTDEQFFGPGTRLTVL.

The chain joins TRBV10-3 to TRBJ2-7; D is unclear. V shed 3 bases and J shed 0 bases, with 12 bases lying between them. The germline CDR1 and CDR2 sequences are ENHRY and SYGVKD. The CDR3 has 15 amino acids. The CDR3 DNA reads TGTGCCATCAGTGACACTCAAGTGAGCTCCTACGAGCAGTACTTC. It specifies CAISDTQVSSYEQYF.

This chain links TRBV19 with TRBJ2-3; D perhaps matches TRBD2 (5 bases). CDR1 is LNHDA, CDR2 SQIVND, per germline (reference sequence). The CDR3 is made up of 13 amino acids. V dropped 1 base and J dropped 5 bases, with 7 bases sitting between them. CDR3 bases: TGTGCCAGTAGTATAGTGAGGGAAGATACGCAGTATTTT. Translated, it gives CASSIVREDTQYF.

This clone was detected only once. V usage is TRBV5-5 and J usage is TRBJ1-5, with D possibly matching TRBD1 (5 bases). The V gene lost 4 bases and the J gene lost 5 bases, with 10 bases spanning the gap. CDR1 SGHKS and CDR2 YYEKEE come from the germline V gene (reference sequence). This CDR3 contains 13 residues. The CDR3 DNA is TGTGCCAGCAGCCCCGCGGGGGATCAGCCCCAGCATTTT. It is translated as CASSPAGDQPQHF.

This sequence joins TRBV6-5 and TRBJ1-3, with a possible D match to TRBD1 (5 bases). There are 14 residues in the CDR3. Trimming shortened V by 6 bases and J by 2 bases, and 11 bases separated the two germline ends. CDR1 is MNHEY and CDR2 is SVGAGI in the germline V gene. The CDR3 sequence: CASSADRAGNTIYF. The CDR3 DNA follows: TGTGCCAGCAGCGCTGACAGAGCTGGAAACACCATATATTTT.

The V call is TRBV19, the J call TRBJ2-1; D is unclear. The length of the CDR3 is 13 residues. The V gene's germline CDR1 is LNHDA and CDR2 SQIVND (reference sequence). V lost 1 base and J 4 bases, leaving 5 bases between the germline ends. CDR3 sequence: CASSIARYNEQFF. Written as DNA, the CDR3 is TGTGCCAGTAGTATAGCTAGGTACAATGAGCAGTTCTTC.

CDR3 coding DNA: TGTGCCAGCAGTTTGACTAGCGGGAGTTACGAGCAGTACTTC. Its translation is CASSLTSGSYEQYF. The chain employs TRBV27 and TRBJ2-7; 12 nucleotides align to TRBD2. CDR1 MNHEY and CDR2 SMNVEV come from the germline V gene (reference sequence). J lost 4 bases, V lost 3 bases, and 1 base had no gene match. CDR3 length: 14 residues.

The V gene is TRBV5-1, the J gene TRBJ1-2; possible D gene TRBD1, 5 bases. This CDR3 region has 13 residues. V was shortened by 1 base and J by 3 bases, with 7 bases between the two germline ends. Germline-derived CDR1 and CDR2 are SGHRS and YFSETQ. CDR3 sequence (DNA): TGCGCCAGCAGCTTGCTACAGGACTATGGCTACACCTTC. Translated, it gives CASSLLQDYGYTF.